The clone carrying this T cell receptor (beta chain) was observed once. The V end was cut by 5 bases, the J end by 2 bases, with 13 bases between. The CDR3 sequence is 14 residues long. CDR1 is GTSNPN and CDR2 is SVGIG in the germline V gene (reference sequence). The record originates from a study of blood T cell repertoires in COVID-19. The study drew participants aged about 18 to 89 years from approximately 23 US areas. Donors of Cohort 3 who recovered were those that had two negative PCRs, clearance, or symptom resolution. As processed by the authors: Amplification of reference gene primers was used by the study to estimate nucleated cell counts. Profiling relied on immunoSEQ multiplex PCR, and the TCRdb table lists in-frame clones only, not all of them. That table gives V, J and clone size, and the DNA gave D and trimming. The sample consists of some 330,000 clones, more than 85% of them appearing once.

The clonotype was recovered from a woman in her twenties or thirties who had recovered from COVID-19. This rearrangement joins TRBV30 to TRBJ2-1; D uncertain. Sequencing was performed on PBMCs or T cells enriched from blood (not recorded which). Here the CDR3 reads CAWVFSVTYNEQFF. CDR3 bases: TGTGCCTGGGTCTTCAGCGTAACCTACAATGAGCAGTTCTTC.